A single sample gave rise to the 21 T cell receptor beta chains below, sequenced in a study of cytomegalovirus exposure and HLA in healthy donors. The PCR contained 60 Vbeta and 13 Jbeta primers. The protocol was immunoSEQ multiplex PCR, while the TCRdb copy is restricted to in-frame clones and leaves out a portion. The sample comprises 55,000 to 80,000 clones, 60% to 80% of which are singletons, and about a fifth rests with the top ten. Input material: PBMCs. Receptors were obtained from a woman aged 25-40 years in good health and CMV-seropositive.

The chain has TRBV20-1 and TRBJ2-7; D not resolved. Germline V gene lookup returns CDR1 DFQATT and CDR2 SNEGSKA (reference sequence). This CDR3 region has 11 residues. V was cut by 3 bases and J by 3 bases, with 6 bases left in between. CDR3 residues: CSASSGYEQYF. The CDR3 DNA sequence: TGCAGTGCTAGTTCGGGCTACGAGCAGTACTTC.

The J gene is TRBJ1-1, the V gene TRBV6-5; D gene ambiguous. The CDR3 covers 15 residues. The germline gives CDR1 MNHEY, CDR2 SVGAGI. The V gene lost 2 bases and the J gene lost 4 bases, with 14 bases spanning the gap. The CDR3, as DNA: TGTGCCAGCAGTTACGCCCGACGGGGTGCCACTGAAGCTTTCTTT. Protein sequence: CASSYARRGATEAFF.

The CDR3 sequence is CASSLGSGVDYGYTF. CDR3 coding DNA: TGTGCCAGCAGCTTAGGTTCAGGGGTCGACTATGGCTACACCTTC. J is TRBJ1-2 and V is TRBV7-8, with TRBD1 as a possible D gene (6 bases). This CDR3 has 15 residues. Germline V gene sequence: CDR1 SGHVS, CDR2 FQNEAQ. V lost 1 base and J 3 bases, leaving 12 bases between the germline ends.

This chain links TRBV2 with TRBJ1-1; TRBD1 is a possible D gene (5 bases). The CDR3 spans 11 residues. Germline CDR1 and CDR2: SNHLY and FYNNEI. Trimming took off 11 bases at V and 6 bases at J, with 13 bases between the two ends. The CDR3 region has the DNA TGTGCCGGTAGCGGGGACTCTGAAGCTTTCTTT. Its protein product is CAGSGDSEAFF.

The CDR3 sequence: CASSPRQGPGYTF. CDR3 sequence (DNA): TGTGCCAGTAGCCCCCGACAGGGGCCAGGCTACACCTTC. The J gene is TRBJ1-2, the V gene TRBV19, with 8 positions matching TRBD1. Germline CDR1 reads LNHDA; CDR2 reads SQIVND (reference sequence). V dropped 6 bases and J dropped 8; count of bases not matched to a gene: 8. This CDR3 comprises 13 residues.

In its sample, this clone was seen a few times. The chain has TRBV30 and TRBJ2-7; tentative D call: TRBD1 (6 bases). The V and J ends lost 1 base and 6 bases respectively, with 16 bases between them. The CDR3 is made up of 14 amino acids. The V gene's germline CDR1 is GTSNPN and CDR2 SVGIG (reference sequence). The CDR3 is CAWSGLGAWSEQYF. The CDR3 coding sequence is TGTGCCTGGAGTGGGTTGGGGGCTTGGAGCGAGCAGTACTTC. The full variable domain, with the rest looked up from reference TRBV30 and TRBJ2-7, is SQTIHQWPATLVQPVGSPLSLECTVEGTSNPNLYWYRQAAGRGLQLLFYSVGIGQISSEVPQNLSASRPQDRQFILSSKKLLLSDSGFYLCAWSGLGAWSEQYFGPGTRLTVT.

This clone was picked up a small number of times. V gene TRBV6-1 combines with J gene TRBJ2-1; no clear D gene. Germline lookup yields CDR1 MNHNS and CDR2 SASEGT. CDR3 length equals 13 residues. V was trimmed by 4 bases and J by 4 bases, leaving 8 bases between them. The CDR3: CASSVSRYNEQFF. CDR3 DNA sequence: TGTGCCAGCAGTGTCTCCCGTTACAATGAGCAGTTCTTC.

The chain carries TRBV19 and TRBJ1-5; a weak D match, TRBD1 (6 bases). The ends were cut back, 4 bases at V and 5 bases at J, with 15 bases in the middle. Per germline, CDR1 LNHDA and CDR2 SQIVND (reference sequence). The CDR3 sequence is 15 residues long. The CDR3 reads CASSTTDSFYQPQHF. The CDR3 nucleotides are TGTGCCAGTAGTACTACGGACAGCTTCTATCAGCCCCAGCATTTT.

The rearrangement uses TRBV6-6 and TRBJ1-5; TRBD1 matches at 9 bases. Germline assignment: CDR1 MNHNY and CDR2 SVGAGI (reference sequence). V was clipped by 8 bases and J by 7 bases; unmatched bases: 9. The CDR3 totals 14 residues. This CDR3 is CASLTGGGGQPQHF. CDR3 nucleotides: TGTGCCAGCCTGACAGGGGGAGGTGGGCAGCCCCAGCATTTT.

The chain links TRBV19 to TRBJ2-1; 9 positions match TRBD1. The CDR3 covers 15 residues. Trimming cost V 4 bases and J 7 bases; bases outside gene matches: 8. Per germline, CDR1 LNHDA and CDR2 SQIVND (reference sequence). The DNA of the CDR3 is TGTGCCAGTAGTAATAGGGGACAGGGAATGAATGAGCAGTTCTTC. It encodes CASSNRGQGMNEQFF.

This chain joins TRBV15 and TRBJ2-5; D not certain. The CDR3 covers 12 residues. Trimming removed 0 bases at V and 5 bases at J, with 4 bases between. From germline, CDR1 is LNHNV and CDR2 YYDKDF (reference sequence). The CDR3 reads CATSRDSETQYF. Here the CDR3 DNA reads TGTGCCACCAGCAGAGATTCGGAGACCCAGTACTTC.

The chain joins TRBV4-2 to TRBJ2-1; TRBD2 agrees at 10 bases. The CDR3 sequence is 17 residues long. Germline lookup yields CDR1 LGHNA and CDR2 YNFKEQ. V was pared by 3 bases and J by 8 bases, with 13 bases of the junction left unmatched. The CDR3 here is CASSHIPSSGSRYEQFF. DNA for the CDR3: TGTGCCAGCAGCCATATACCCTCTAGCGGGAGTAGATATGAGCAGTTCTTC.

This rearrangement joins TRBV15 to TRBJ1-1, with TRBD1 matching 8 bases. The CDR3 is 15 amino acids. V was pared by 5 bases and J by 1 base, with 6 bases of the junction left unmatched. CDR1 and CDR2 from the germline V gene are LNHNV and YYDKDF (reference sequence). The CDR3 DNA is TGTGCCACCAGCCCACGACAGGGGCCGAACACTGAAGCTTTCTTT. Amino acid sequence: CATSPRQGPNTEAFF.

V usage is TRBV4-1 and J usage is TRBJ2-7; 7 nucleotides match TRBD1. Germline values: CDR1 MGHRA, CDR2 YSYEKL. Germline trimming cut 3 bases from V and 6 bases from J; bases unmatched to any gene: 2. This CDR3 has 12 amino acids. CDR3 bases: TGCGCCAGCAGCCAGCAGGGGGTCGAGCAGTACTTC. This codes for CASSQQGVEQYF.

The chain uses TRBV28 and TRBJ1-2, with 8 bases matching TRBD1. With 5 bases clipped from V and 2 bases from J, the junction kept 7 bases outside the gene matches. The CDR3 runs 15 residues. CDR1 is MDHEN, CDR2 SYDVKM, per germline. The CDR3 bases are TGTGCCAGCAGTCCAAGGACAGGGCCAAACTATGGCTACACCTTC. Translation: CASSPRTGPNYGYTF.

The rearrangement joins TRBV29-1 to TRBJ2-2; D unclear. V lost 4 bases to trimming and J lost 7 bases, with 7 bases between them. Germline loops: CDR1 SQVTM, CDR2 ANQGSEA. CDR3 length equals 11 residues. CDR3 in DNA: TGCAGCGTTGGGTGGAGCGGGGAGCTGTTTTTT. It yields the protein CSVGWSGELFF.

This clone was detected a few times. V gene TRBV15 combines with J gene TRBJ1-2, with 7 bases identical to TRBD1. Germline V gene data show CDR1 as LNHNV and CDR2 as YYDKDF (reference sequence). The junction had 8 bases not matched to a gene; V was cut back by 9 bases and J by 4 bases. The CDR3 sequence is 13 residues long. CDR3 nucleotide sequence: TGTGCCACAGATCGGGACAGAATCTATGGCTACACCTTC. Translation gives CATDRDRIYGYTF.

The chain combines TRBV30 with TRBJ2-7, with 10 bases identical to TRBD2. V was clipped by 3 bases and J by 2 bases; unmatched bases: 22. Germline V gives CDR1 GTSNPN, CDR2 SVGIG (reference sequence). This CDR3 region has 20 residues. CDR3 amino acids: CAWSAKRAGGNSGRPYEQYF. The CDR3 nucleotides read TGTGCCTGGAGCGCGAAGAGGGCAGGGGGCAATAGCGGGAGGCCCTACGAGCAGTACTTC.

The chain combines TRBV11-2 with TRBJ2-1; 12 bases fit TRBD2. The germline V gene encodes CDR1 SGHAT and CDR2 FQNNGV. The CDR3 length is 15 residues. The J segment lost 4 bases and the V segment lost 5 bases, leaving 3 bases of the junction unmatched. The CDR3 nucleotides read TGTGCCAGCAGCCGGACTAGCGGGAATTACAATGAGCAGTTCTTC. Translation: CASSRTSGNYNEQFF.

This chain connects TRBV28 to TRBJ2-7; the D gene is possibly TRBD2 (6 bases). The length of the CDR3 is 14 residues. V was trimmed by 4 bases and J by 7 bases, leaving 17 bases between them. Looked up from germline, CDR1 is MDHEN and CDR2 is SYDVKM. CDR3 in DNA: TGTGCCAGCAGTTCAGGGAGTGGGGGGACGGAGCAGTACTTC. Translating it yields CASSSGSGGTEQYF.

This chain uses TRBV7-9 with TRBJ2-7; 7 bases are shared with TRBD2. The germline gives CDR1 SEHNR, CDR2 FQNEAQ (reference sequence). V dropped 4 bases and J dropped 3; count of bases not matched to a gene: 3. The CDR3 totals 13 residues. CDR3 amino acids: CASSSRGGYEQYF. The CDR3 DNA is TGTGCCAGCAGCTCCCGCGGGGGCTACGAGCAGTACTTC.